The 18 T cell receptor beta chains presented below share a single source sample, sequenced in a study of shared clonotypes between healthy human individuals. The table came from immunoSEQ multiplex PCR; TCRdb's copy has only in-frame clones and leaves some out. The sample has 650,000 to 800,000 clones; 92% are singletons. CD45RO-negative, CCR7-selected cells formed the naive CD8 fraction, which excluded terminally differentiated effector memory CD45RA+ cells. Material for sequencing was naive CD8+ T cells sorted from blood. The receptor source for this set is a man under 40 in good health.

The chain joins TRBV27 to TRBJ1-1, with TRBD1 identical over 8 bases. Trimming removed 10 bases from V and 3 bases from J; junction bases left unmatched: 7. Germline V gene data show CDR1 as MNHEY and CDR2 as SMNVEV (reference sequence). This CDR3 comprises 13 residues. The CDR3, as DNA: TGTGCCACCAGGACAGGGTGGGACACTGAAGCTTTCTTT. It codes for CATRTGWDTEAFF.

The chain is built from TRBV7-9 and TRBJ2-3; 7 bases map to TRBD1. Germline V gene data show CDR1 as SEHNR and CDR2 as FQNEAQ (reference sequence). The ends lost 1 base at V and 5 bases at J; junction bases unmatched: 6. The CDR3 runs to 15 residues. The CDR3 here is CASSLVRTGVDTQYF. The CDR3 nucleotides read TGTGCCAGCAGCTTAGTCCGTACAGGGGTAGATACGCAGTATTTT. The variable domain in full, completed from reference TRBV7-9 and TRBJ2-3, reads DTGVSQNPRHKITKRGQNVTFRCDPISEHNRLYWYRQTLGQGPEFLTYFQNEAQLEKSRLLSDRFSAERPKGSFSTLEIQRTEQGDSAMYLCASSLVRTGVDTQYFGPGTRLTVL.

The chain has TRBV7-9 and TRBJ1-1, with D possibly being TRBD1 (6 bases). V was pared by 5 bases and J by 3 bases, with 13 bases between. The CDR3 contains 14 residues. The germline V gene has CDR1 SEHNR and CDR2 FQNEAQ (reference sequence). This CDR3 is CASSATQGDTEAFF. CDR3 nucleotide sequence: TGTGCCAGCAGCGCGACACAGGGCGACACTGAAGCTTTCTTT.

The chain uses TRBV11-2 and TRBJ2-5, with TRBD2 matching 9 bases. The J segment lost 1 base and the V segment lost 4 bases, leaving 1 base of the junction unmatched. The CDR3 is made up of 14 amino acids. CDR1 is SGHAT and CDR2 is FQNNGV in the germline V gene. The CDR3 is CASSSTSGQETQYF. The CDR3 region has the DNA TGTGCCAGCAGCTCGACTAGCGGCCAAGAGACCCAGTACTTC.

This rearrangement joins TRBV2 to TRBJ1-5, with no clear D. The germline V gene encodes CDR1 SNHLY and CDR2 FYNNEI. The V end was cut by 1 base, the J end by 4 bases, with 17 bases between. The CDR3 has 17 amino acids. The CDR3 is CASSEVRSPQRNQPQHF. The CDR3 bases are TGTGCCAGCAGTGAAGTAAGGAGTCCTCAGAGAAATCAGCCCCAGCATTTT.

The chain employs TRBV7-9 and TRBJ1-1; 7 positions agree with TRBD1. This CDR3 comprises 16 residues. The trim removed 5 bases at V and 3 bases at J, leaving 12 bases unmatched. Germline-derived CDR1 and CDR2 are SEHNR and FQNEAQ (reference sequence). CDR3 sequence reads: CASSPTDRAGDTEAFF. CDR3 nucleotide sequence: TGTGCCAGCAGCCCGACCGACAGGGCTGGGGACACTGAAGCTTTCTTT. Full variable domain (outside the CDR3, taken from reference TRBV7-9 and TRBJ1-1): DTGVSQNPRHKITKRGQNVTFRCDPISEHNRLYWYRQTLGQGPEFLTYFQNEAQLEKSRLLSDRFSAERPKGSFSTLEIQRTEQGDSAMYLCASSPTDRAGDTEAFFGQGTRLTVV.

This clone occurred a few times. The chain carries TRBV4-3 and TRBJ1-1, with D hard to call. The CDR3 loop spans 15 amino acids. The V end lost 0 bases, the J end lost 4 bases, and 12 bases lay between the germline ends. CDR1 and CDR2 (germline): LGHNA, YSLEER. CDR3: CASSQDIRVTTEAFF. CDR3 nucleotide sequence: TGCGCCAGCAGCCAAGATATAAGAGTCACCACTGAAGCTTTCTTT.

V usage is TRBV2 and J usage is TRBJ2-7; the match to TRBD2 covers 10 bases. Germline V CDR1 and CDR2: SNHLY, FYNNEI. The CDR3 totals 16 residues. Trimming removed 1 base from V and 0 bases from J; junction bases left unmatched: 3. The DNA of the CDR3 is TGTGCCAGCAGTGAAGTGGGACTAGCGAACTCCTACGAGCAGTACTTC. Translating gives CASSEVGLANSYEQYF.

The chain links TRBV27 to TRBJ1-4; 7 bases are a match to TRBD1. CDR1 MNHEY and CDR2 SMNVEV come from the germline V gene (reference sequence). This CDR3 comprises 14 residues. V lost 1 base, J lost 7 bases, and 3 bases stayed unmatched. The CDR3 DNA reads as TGTGCCAGCAGTTTATTCCAGGGGGGTGAAAAACTGTTTTTT. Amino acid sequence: CASSLFQGGEKLFF.

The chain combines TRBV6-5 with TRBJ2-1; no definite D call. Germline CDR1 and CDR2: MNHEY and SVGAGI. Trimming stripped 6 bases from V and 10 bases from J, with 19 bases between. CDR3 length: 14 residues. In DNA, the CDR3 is TGTGCCAGCAGCCCCTCTTGGAGCGTTAGGGAGCAGTTCTTC. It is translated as CASSPSWSVREQFF.

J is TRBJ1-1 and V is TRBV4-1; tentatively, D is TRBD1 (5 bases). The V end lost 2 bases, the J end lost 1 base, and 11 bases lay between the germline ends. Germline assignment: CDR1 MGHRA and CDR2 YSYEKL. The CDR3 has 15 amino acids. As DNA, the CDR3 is TGCGCCAGCAGCCAAAGAACGGGGCAGAACACTGAAGCTTTCTTT. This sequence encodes CASSQRTGQNTEAFF.

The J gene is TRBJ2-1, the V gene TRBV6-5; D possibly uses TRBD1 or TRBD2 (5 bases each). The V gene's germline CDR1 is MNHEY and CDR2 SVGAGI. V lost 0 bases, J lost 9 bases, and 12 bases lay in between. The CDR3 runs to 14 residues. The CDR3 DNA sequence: TGTGCCAGCAGTTACTCTCATAAGGGGAGTGAGCAGTTCTTC. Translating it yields CASSYSHKGSEQFF.

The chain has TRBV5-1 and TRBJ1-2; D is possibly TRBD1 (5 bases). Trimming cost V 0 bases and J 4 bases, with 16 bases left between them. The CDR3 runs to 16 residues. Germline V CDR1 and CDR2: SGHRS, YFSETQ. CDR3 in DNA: TGCGCCAGCAGCTTGGCTCTCAAGGGGCAGGGCTATGGCTACACCTTC. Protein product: CASSLALKGQGYGYTF. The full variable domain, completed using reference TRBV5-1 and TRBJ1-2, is KAGVTQTPRYLIKTRGQQVTLSCSPISGHRSVSWYQQTPGQGLQFLFEYFSETQRNKGNFPGRFSGRQFSNSRSEMNVSTLELGDSALYLCASSLALKGQGYGYTFGSGTRLTVV.

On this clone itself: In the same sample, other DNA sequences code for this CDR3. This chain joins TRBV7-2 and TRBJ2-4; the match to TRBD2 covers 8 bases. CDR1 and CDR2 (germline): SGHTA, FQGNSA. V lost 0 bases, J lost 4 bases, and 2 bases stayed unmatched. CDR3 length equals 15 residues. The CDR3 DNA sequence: TGTGCCAGCAGCTTAGCGTTAGCGGGAAAAAACATTCAGTACTTC. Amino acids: CASSLALAGKNIQYF.

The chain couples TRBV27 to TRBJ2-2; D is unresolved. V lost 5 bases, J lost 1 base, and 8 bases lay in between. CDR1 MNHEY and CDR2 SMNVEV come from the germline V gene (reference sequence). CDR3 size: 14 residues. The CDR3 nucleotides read TGTGCCAGCAGTAGGATAGAGAACACCGGGGAGCTGTTTTTT. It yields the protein CASSRIENTGELFF.

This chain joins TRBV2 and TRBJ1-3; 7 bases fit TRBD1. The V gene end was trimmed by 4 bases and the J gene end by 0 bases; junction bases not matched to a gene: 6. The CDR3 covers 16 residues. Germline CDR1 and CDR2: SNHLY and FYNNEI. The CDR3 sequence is CASSGWDSSSGNTIYF. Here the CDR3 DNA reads TGTGCCAGCAGTGGTTGGGACAGCTCCTCTGGAAACACCATATATTTT. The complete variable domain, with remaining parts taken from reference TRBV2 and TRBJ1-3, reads EPEVTQTPSHQVTQMGQEVILRCVPISNHLYFYWYRQILGQKVEFLVSFYNNEISEKSEIFDDQFSVERPDGSNFTLKIRSTKLEDSAMYFCASSGWDSSSGNTIYFGEGSWLTVV.

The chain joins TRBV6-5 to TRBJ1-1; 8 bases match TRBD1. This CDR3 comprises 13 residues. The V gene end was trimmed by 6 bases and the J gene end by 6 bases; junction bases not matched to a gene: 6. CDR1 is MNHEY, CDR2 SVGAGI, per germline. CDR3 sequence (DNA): TGTGCCAGCAGGCCGGACAGGGTTGCTGAAGCTTTCTTT. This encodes CASRPDRVAEAFF.

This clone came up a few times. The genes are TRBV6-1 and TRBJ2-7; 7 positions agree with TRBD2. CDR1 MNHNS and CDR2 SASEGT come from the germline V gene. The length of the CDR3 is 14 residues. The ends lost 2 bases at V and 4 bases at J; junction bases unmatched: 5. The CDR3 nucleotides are TGTGCCAGCAGTGAACTGAAGGGAGGGTACGAGCAGTACTTC. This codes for CASSELKGGYEQYF.